This TCR beta chain was retrieved from a study of blood T cell repertoires in COVID-19. Study overall: Collection of acute and convalescent COVID-19 samples took place in the United States, Italy and Spain. In each case, the material was cDNA or gDNA derived from T cells, B-cell-depleted T cells, or PBMCs.

In the authors' methods: Reference gene primers were amplified, and this amplification served to estimate nucleated cell counts. The protocol was immunoSEQ multiplex PCR, while the TCRdb copy is restricted to in-frame clones and leaves out a portion. V, J and clone size were drawn from that table, and D and trimming were deduced from the DNA. The top ten clones hold around 1.9% of a sample with over 150,000 clones, about 88% of them seen once. The CDR3 covers 13 residues. Looked up from germline, CDR1 is KGHSH and CDR2 is LQKENI. V lost 6 bases and J 2 bases, leaving 8 bases between the germline ends.

The sequenced sample was peripheral blood. V usage is TRBV18 and J usage is TRBJ1-3, with D unclear. The receptor was isolated from a man between 18 and 35 years old who had recovered from COVID-19. The DNA of the CDR3 is TGTGCCAGCTCCCCAAATACTGGAAACACCATATATTTT. Its protein product is CASSPNTGNTIYF.